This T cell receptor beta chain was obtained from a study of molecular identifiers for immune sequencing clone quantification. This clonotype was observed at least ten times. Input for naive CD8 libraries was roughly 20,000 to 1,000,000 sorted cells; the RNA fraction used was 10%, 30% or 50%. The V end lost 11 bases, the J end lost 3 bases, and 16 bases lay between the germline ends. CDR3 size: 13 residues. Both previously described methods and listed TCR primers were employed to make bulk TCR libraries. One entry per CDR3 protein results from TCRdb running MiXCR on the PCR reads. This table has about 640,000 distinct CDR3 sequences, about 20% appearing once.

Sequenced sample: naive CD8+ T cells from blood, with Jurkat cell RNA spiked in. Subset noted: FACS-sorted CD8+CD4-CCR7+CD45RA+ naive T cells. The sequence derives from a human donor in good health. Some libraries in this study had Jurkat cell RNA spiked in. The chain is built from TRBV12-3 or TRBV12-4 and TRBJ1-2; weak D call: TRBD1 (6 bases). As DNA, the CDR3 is TGTGCCGTTCGGGACACACTTTACTATGGCTACACCTTC. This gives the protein CAVRDTLYYGYTF.